This T cell receptor (beta chain) was captured in a study of cytomegalovirus exposure and HLA in healthy donors (dated by TCRdb to the late 2010s). Context from the whole study: A later analysis indicated that the roughly 130 validation repertoires were generated on the platform also employed for the 700 or so repertoires of the first cohort. The study aimed to test whether signatures of past pathogen exposure could be identified by cataloging public T cell receptors. A separate validation cohort of approximately 130 different subjects was used in addition to the roughly 720-subject first cohort. High-throughput TCR immunosequencing, statistical association of individual TCRs with disease status, and machine learning were combined to predict cytomegalovirus infection status. Study-wide conclusions, independent of this receptor: A later analysis found that TCRs clustered in the first cohort also tended to co-occur in the 100 to 150 validation repertoires, with 94% of cluster scores above 0. A later analysis had no HLA typing for the validation cohort, so co-occurrence there was scored across all 120 repertoires. In both the original and validation cohorts, the classifier was reported to diagnose cytomegalovirus status with high specificity and sensitivity. In vitro tests confirmed that a few of the cytomegalovirus-associated TCR beta chains recognize cytomegalovirus antigens. It was suggested by the authors that the approach could potentially be generalized to other disease states and immunological phenotypes. In the study, some 180 TCR beta chains were listed as associated with cytomegalovirus. Most TCR sequences were observed very rarely across donors, whereas some public TCRs were present in many individuals.

The CDR3 runs 15 amino acids, cysteine and phenylalanine included. This entry keeps only the CDR3 DNA: 45 bases, framed from base 1. Reading the germline V gene gives CDR1 LGHNA and CDR2 YSLEER. Relative to germline, V is 0 bases shorter and J is 0 bases shorter, with 5 bases between their ends. Receptor amplification or capture employed the immunoSEQ multiplex PCR assay. Regarding the original processing steps: A statistical classification framework was built to diagnose cytomegalovirus status from the catalog of TCR beta chain sequences. Drawn from immuneACCESS, this table holds only the in-frame rearrangements with V and J called that TCRdb kept. Clones are partly lost; checked studies trace under half to an unresolved V gene and leave the rest unexplained. The D gene and trimming were derived from the DNA, and the V and J assignments and clone size from that table. The sample profile shows 90,000 to 130,000 clones; approximately 95% of them were found once. The top ten constitute 0.65% to 0.7% of the sample.

Separate from the approximately 670-subject first cohort, the validation cohort of 120 subjects was the group to which the donors belonged. Comments on this clone: Its antigen is still unknown. Qualities for individual bases were not recorded, and no much larger clone is one base off. This sample includes further DNA sequences coding for the same CDR3.

The sequence came from a young woman in good health and CMV-seronegative. The sequence links TRBV4-3 to TRBJ1-4, with no D gene named confidently. The sequenced sample consisted of PBMCs. The DNA is TGCGCCAGCAGCCAAGATCGTGCAACTAATGAAAAACTGTTTTTT. Its protein is CASSQDRATNEKLFF.